The present entry profiles one T cell receptor (beta chain) with its context. The antigen this receptor binds is unknown. Base qualities are not provided; no much larger clone lies one nucleotide away. For this chain, trimming is 7 bases at the V end and 5 bases at the J end, and the number of junction bases without a gene match is 10. According to the germline V gene, CDR1 reads MGHRA and CDR2 reads YSYEKL. Including the terminal cysteine and phenylalanine, the CDR3 comprises 17 residues. The CDR3 DNA has 51 bases and is translated from base 1. The protocol used for the library was the immunoSEQ multiplex PCR assay. A mixture of 60 forward primers for TCR Vbeta segments and 13 reverse primers for TCR Jbeta segments was used in the multiplex PCR. The CDR3 region of rearranged TCR beta genes was amplified from genomic DNA by a multiplex PCR assay. On the Illumina HiSeq System, the amplified TCR beta libraries were sequenced as 87-base-pair reads. The original methods were these. In a later analysis, 70 million to 95 million unique TCR beta chains were counted across the roughly 610 repertoires, and roughly 9.9 million of these chains were shared by at least two donors. Raw reads were error-corrected and collapsed into unique sequences by a nearest-neighbor algorithm in which closely related sequences were merged to remove PCR and sequencing errors. V, D and J gene segments were assigned by aligning CDR3 sequences to IMGT reference sequences. For a sequence to be retained, at least a six-nucleotide match to both a V gene segment and a J gene segment was required. Rearrangements were called productive when the CDR3 lacked stop codons and stayed in frame with V and J; all others were non-productive. CDR3 was defined by IMGT convention, running from the second conserved V-encoded cysteine to the conserved J-encoded phenylalanine. Sequences without an unambiguous match to a single V gene segment were excluded from the earlier analysis of several hundred of the donors. In an earlier analysis of some 590 of the donors, a V segment was called functional when productive rearrangements were above 56.7%, and segregating when the standard deviation between donors exceeded 5%. To diagnose cytomegalovirus status from the catalog of TCR beta chain sequences, a statistical classification framework was built. In a later analysis, V and J genes were assigned by comparing TCR nucleotide sequences against IMGT/GENE-DB human TR gene sequences. The TCRdist pipeline was used in a later analysis to assign CDR3 sequences and most-parsimonious VDJ recombination scenarios. A later analysis defined each TCR beta chain by its CDR3 amino acid sequence plus V-gene family, and excluded reads lacking a unique V-gene family. In a later analysis, 450 to 600 highly shared, low-generation-probability nucleotide sequences were removed to address suspected cross-contamination and a sequencing artifact. In a later analysis, a clonal expansion index was calculated for each public chain from normalized within-repertoire ranks of inferred template counts. Generation probabilities in a later analysis came from a VDJ recombination model fitted to out-of-frame rearrangements, and those results were checked against IGoR. In a later analysis, hypergeometric tests were used to score TCR-TCR, TCR-HLA and TCR-CMV co-occurrence, with a repertoire-size bias correction applied to TCR pairs. In a later analysis, false discovery rates were estimated by permuting HLA or CMV assignments 20 times. In a later analysis, co-occurring TCRs were grouped using DBSCAN, with TCRdist sequence similarity added in when clustering inside HLA-allele-positive subsets. Repertoires with fewer than 30,000 or more than 120,000 public chains, plus five repertoires with anomalous nucleotide sharing, were excluded from co-occurrence clustering. The clones in this table, taken by TCRdb from immuneACCESS, are in-frame only. Not every clone is retained; where verified, under half of the shortfall comes from an unresolved V gene, and the cause of the rest is unknown. That table furnishes V, J and clone size, whereas the DNA furnished D and trimming. The sample table lists tens of thousands of clones, about 70% of them with a count of one. About 9.5% of the sample is taken by the ten largest.

The cohort consisted of more than 650 healthy bone marrow donors. At the time of sampling, all cohort members were nominally healthy, though unrecorded immune exposures were likely present. The donor was CMV seropositive and was included in the group of about 290 seropositive cohort members. Every donor gave a peripheral blood sample, and the peripheral blood mononuclear cells from that sample were used for TCR beta sequencing. Genomic DNA was extracted from the blood cell samples with the Qiagen DNeasy Blood Extraction Kit. This sample is drawn from a study of cytomegalovirus exposure and HLA in healthy donors (dated by TCRdb to about 2017). Looking at the study overall: An earlier analysis of 550 to 700 of the donors reported approximately 270 Gb of sequence data and 117 million unique TCR beta sequences from about 200 million T cells. Donor age, sex, ethnicity and CMV serostatus were compiled alongside the repertoire data. All discovery cohort repertoires had been generated using a single sequencing platform. In the later analysis, no new phenotypic data were used to find candidate immune exposures; instead, reliance was placed on TCR beta sequences and their occurrence across donors. Along with the roughly 670-subject first cohort, a separate validation cohort of around 120 different subjects was used. In a later genetic analysis, genome-wide SNP genotypes for about three fifths of the 666 donors were used, and that subset was treated as a discovery cohort. A later analysis re-analyzed previously published TCR beta repertoires from 660 or so donors and added high-resolution HLA genotyping to study TCR occurrence patterns. Typing coverage varied by locus: roughly 629-640 donors for A, B, C, DRB1 and DQB1; around 560 for DQA1; some 610 for DPA1; approximately 470 for DPB1. On average, over 200,000 unique TCR beta nucleotide sequences were sequenced per donor among a few hundred genotyped donors of the cohort, with about 19% of those sequences being non-productive. An early release that covered around 590 HLA-typed donors contained approximately 300 gigabases of sequencing data and approximately 85 million unique TCR sequences. HLA typing covered class I and class II loci at four-digit resolution. An earlier analysis of 500 to 650 of the donors applied high-throughput TCR beta sequencing to assess whether each TCR beta V gene segment acted as functional or pseudogenic. The study aimed to test whether signatures of past pathogen exposure could be identified by cataloging public T cell receptors. Of the 300 to 450 genotyped donors, 81% were placed in the genetic ancestry cluster associated with self-reported Caucasian donors. Several DR-DQ haplotypes were treated as single units for association and clustering because of strong linkage in the cohort. To predict cytomegalovirus infection status, the study combined high-throughput TCR immunosequencing, statistical association of individual TCRs with disease status, and machine learning. The study profiled the T cell repertoires of hundreds of subjects by immunosequencing and related them to cytomegalovirus serostatus. What the work shows at the level of the full study, not this receptor alone: A further reported finding was that TCR beta sequences accurately predicted the HLA-A and HLA-B alleles for most subjects in the first cohort. Some IMGT-functional V segments, including TRBV6-2 and TRBV6-3, could not be told apart with the 87-base-pair reads, so those segments were excluded. Immune exposure information for the cohort was limited to CMV serostatus. At a false discovery rate of 0.05, a later analysis linked around 17,000 TCR beta sequences to specific HLA alleles. Because some donors lacked HLA typing at each locus, the association tests relied only on the typed subset. In vitro tests confirmed that three of the cytomegalovirus-associated TCR beta chains recognize cytomegalovirus antigens. Linkage disequilibrium might explain the correlated functional status among segregating V segments, but an unknown experimental factor could not be ruled out. The study listed around 160 TCR beta chains as associated with cytomegalovirus. In both the original and validation cohorts, the classifier was reported to diagnose cytomegalovirus status with high specificity and sensitivity. A later analysis reported that several top co-occurrence clusters appeared linked to parvovirus B19, influenza, CMV and Epstein-Barr virus. Compared with the approximately 670-donor mean, donors in an Asian-associated ancestry cluster had fewer N-insertions in productive TCRs, according to a later genetic analysis. A cluster of highly shared sequence variants was judged likely to be a technical artifact of the sequencing pipeline. In an earlier analysis of 587 of the donors, most TCR beta V segments appeared in productive rearrangements about 87% or about 30% of the time, broadly matching IMGT annotations. In a later genetic analysis, a missense DCLRE1C variant was associated with V-gene and J-gene trimming of TCR beta chains, and the association was replicated in an independent cohort. The authors suggested that the approach could potentially be extended to other disease states and immunological phenotypes. Only TCR beta chains were sequenced in this cohort, and the absence of alpha or paired-chain data limited detectable features. Most TCR sequences were seen in very few donors, while some public TCRs were found in many individuals. When HLA alleles, especially DR and DQ, strongly co-occurred, TCR associations were difficult to assign to individual alleles. According to a later analysis, TCR association rates differed among HLA loci, with DRB1 alleles showing the most associated TCRs and HLA-C alleles showing the fewest. In a later analysis, HLA-associated TCR beta chains were found to be more clonally expanded and to have lower generation probabilities than equally common non-associated chains. Presence/absence analyses assumed roughly uniform sequencing depth across donors, an assumption that may not hold. Because counts were too low, roughly 16 rarely observed V segments, including chromosome 9 orphons, were left out of the earlier analysis of 587 of the donors. Most CMV-associated TCR beta chains appeared to be HLA-restricted in a later analysis, and the HLA associations seemed to be driven largely by CMV exposure.

Sequencing input: PBMCs. The clonotype originates from a man aged 35-49 years in good health and CMV-seropositive. The rearranged segments are TRBV4-1 and TRBJ2-1; 14 central nucleotides agree with TRBD2. The encoded CDR3 is CASTSVGLAGGHNEQFF. The bases read TGCGCCAGCACCTCAGTCGGACTAGCGGGGGGCCACAATGAGCAGTTCTTC.